This paragraph covers one T cell receptor beta chain sequence. The V gene end was trimmed by 2 bases and the J gene end by 0 bases; junction bases not matched to a gene: 12. CDR1 is GTSNPN, CDR2 SVGIG, per germline (reference sequence). This CDR3 region has 18 residues. The authors divided CD4+ cells into CD45RA+ naive and CD45RA-negative memory subsets. The record originates from a study of shared clonotypes between healthy human individuals. Measured with immunoSEQ multiplex PCR; TCRdb has only the in-frame clones, and not every one. The repertoire has approximately 940,000 clones, around three quarters of them found once; the top ten carry approximately 1.5%.

Specimen: memory CD4+ T cells sorted from blood. Subset given: CD45RA-negative fraction. V and J are TRBV30 and TRBJ2-2; 7 bases agree with TRBD1. This receptor was taken from a man aged 18 to 29 in good health. For the CDR3, the DNA is TGTGCCTGGAGTCGAGGGACAGCAATATACGCGAACACCGGGGAGCTGTTTTTT. Protein sequence: CAWSRGTAIYANTGELFF.